The TCR beta chain described here comes from a study of shared clonotypes between healthy human individuals. The method was immunoSEQ multiplex PCR; TCRdb's version includes in-frame clones alone and lacks a portion of them. The table shows about 320,000 clones, with around 90% occurring only once. The germline V gene has CDR1 LNHNV and CDR2 YYDKDF (reference sequence). The CDR3 has 16 amino acids. The V gene end was trimmed by 6 bases and the J gene end by 4 bases; junction bases not matched to a gene: 8. The specimen sequenced was memory CD8+ T cells sorted from blood. Subset reported: CD45RO+ cells pooled with CCR7-negative TemRA cells. The clonotype originates from a man between 18 and 29 years old in good health. The chain links TRBV15 to TRBJ2-1; 11 bases agree with TRBD2. The CDR3 sequence: CATRTTSGGFYNEQFF. CDR3 coding DNA: TGTGCCACCAGAACTACTAGCGGGGGATTTTACAATGAGCAGTTCTTC.